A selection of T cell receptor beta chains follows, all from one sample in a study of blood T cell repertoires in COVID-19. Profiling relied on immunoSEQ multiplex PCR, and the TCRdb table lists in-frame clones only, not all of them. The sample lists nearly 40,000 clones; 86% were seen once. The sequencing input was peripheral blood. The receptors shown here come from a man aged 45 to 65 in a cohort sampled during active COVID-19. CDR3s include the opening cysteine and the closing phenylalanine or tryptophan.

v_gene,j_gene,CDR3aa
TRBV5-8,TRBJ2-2,CASSLVSRYTGELFF
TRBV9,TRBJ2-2,CASSVRVAGELFF
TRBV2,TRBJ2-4,CASRSLAKNIQYF
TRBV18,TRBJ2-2,CASSPTGALTGELFF
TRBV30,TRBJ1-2,CAWRVSPGQGQKYGYTF
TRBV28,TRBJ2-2,CASSFLGQTNTGELFF
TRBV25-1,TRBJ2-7,CASSDSDRVPYEQYF
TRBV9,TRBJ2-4,CASSVATGGKNIQYF
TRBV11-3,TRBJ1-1,CASSLGVTGRTAEAFF
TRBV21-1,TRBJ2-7,CASSNSPRDRAKEQYF
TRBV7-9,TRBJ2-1,CASSITGDNEQFF
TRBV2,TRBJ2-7,CATGAGVSYEQYF
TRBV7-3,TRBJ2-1,CASSQRGSSYNEQFF
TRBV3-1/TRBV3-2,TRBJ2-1,CASSQELSGGRNEQFF
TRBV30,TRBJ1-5,CAWSVARQAQHF
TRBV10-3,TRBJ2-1,CAISEGRESSYNEQFF
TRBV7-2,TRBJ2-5,CASSLKSLSGSEKTQYF
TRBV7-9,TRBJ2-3,CASTIRQGASTDTQYF
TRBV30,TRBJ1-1,CAWSTVSWTGWDTEAFF
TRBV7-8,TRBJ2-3,CASSLPGEGTDTQYF
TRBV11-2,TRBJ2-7,CASRGQGGNYEQYF
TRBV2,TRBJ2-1,CASTGDRLNEQFF
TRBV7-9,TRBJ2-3,CATGGGERKDTQYF
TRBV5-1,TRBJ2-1,CASSWGTSEQFF
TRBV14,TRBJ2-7,CANSQGGLAGGSTYEQYF
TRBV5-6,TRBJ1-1,CASSPGQGVPEAFF
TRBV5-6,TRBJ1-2,CASSLPDVPPGGNGYTF